Below, 9 T cell receptor beta chains from the same sample are listed, as sequenced in a study of blood T cell repertoires in COVID-19. TCRdb's table, derived via immunoSEQ multiplex PCR, lists solely in-frame clones and lacks some. The sample holds about 180,000 clones, 80% to 90% seen once. Sequencing was performed on peripheral blood. All receptors derive from a man aged 35-49 years with active or convalescent COVID-19.

V is TRBV6-5 and J is TRBJ1-6, with 7 bases lining up with TRBD1. V trimming: 6 bases; J trimming: 9 bases; junction bases outside the gene matches: 8. The length of the CDR3 is 14 residues. Germline CDR1 is MNHEY and CDR2 is SVGAGI. This CDR3 reads CASRTTGLSSPLHF. The CDR3 nucleotides read TGTGCCAGCAGGACGACAGGGTTAAGTTCACCCCTCCACTTT.

DNA for the CDR3: TGTGCCTGGAGTGCGGGGGACAGACAAGCTTTCTTT. This translates into CAWSAGDRQAFF. The rearrangement links TRBV30 to TRBJ1-1; TRBD1 agrees at 7 bases. Germline assignment: CDR1 GTSNPN and CDR2 SVGIG (reference sequence). The CDR3 totals 12 residues. With V trimmed by 1 base and J by 9 bases, 5 bases remained unmatched.

V gene TRBV7-9 combines with J gene TRBJ2-6; TRBD1 matches 7 bases. Germline-derived CDR1 and CDR2 are SEHNR and FQNEAQ (reference sequence). The length of the CDR3 is 16 residues. The ends lost 4 bases at V and 4 bases at J; junction bases unmatched: 7. The CDR3 DNA reads TGTGCCAGCAGCTCGTCGACAGGGTCGGGGGCCAACGTCCTGACTTTC. It specifies CASSSSTGSGANVLTF. Together with reference TRBV7-9 and TRBJ2-6, the CDR3 gives the full variable domain: DTGVSQNPRHKITKRGQNVTFRCDPISEHNRLYWYRQTLGQGPEFLTYFQNEAQLEKSRLLSDRFSAERPKGSFSTLEIQRTEQGDSAMYLCASSSSTGSGANVLTFGAGSRLTVL.

V gene TRBV15 combines with J gene TRBJ1-1; TRBD1 agrees at 10 bases. This CDR3 region has 15 residues. V gave up 3 bases and J gave up 5 bases; unmatched junction bases: 6. Germline loops: CDR1 LNHNV, CDR2 YYDKDF (reference sequence). CDR3 amino acids: CATSREGQGSTEAFF. The CDR3 DNA reads TGTGCCACCAGCAGGGAGGGACAGGGGAGTACTGAAGCTTTCTTT.

The CDR3 DNA is TGTGCCAGCAGTTATTTCTCCAGGGGCAATCAGCCCCAGCATTTT. It yields the protein CASSYFSRGNQPQHF. The rearrangement uses TRBV6-9 and TRBJ1-5, with D possibly TRBD1 on 5 matching bases. V lost 1 base and J 2 bases, leaving 9 bases between the germline ends. CDR1 is MNHGY, CDR2 SVAAGI, per germline. The CDR3 spans 15 residues.

The V and J genes are TRBV28 and TRBJ1-1; D possibly corresponds to TRBD1 (5 bases). Germline CDR1 is MDHEN and CDR2 is SYDVKM. The CDR3 sequence is 13 residues long. V was pared by 8 bases and J by 4 bases, with 14 bases between. The CDR3 DNA reads TGTGCCAGCGGTTACAGAGACAGCACTGAAGCTTTCTTT. The encoded protein is CASGYRDSTEAFF.

The V call is TRBV18, the J call TRBJ1-1; 7 bases map to TRBD1. The germline V gene encodes CDR1 KGHSH and CDR2 LQKENI. V shed 3 bases and J 4 bases; nucleotides not matched to a gene: 5. This CDR3 contains 14 residues. The CDR3 DNA follows: TGTGCCAGCTCACCGGAGACAGGGTCCACTGAAGCTTTCTTT. Its protein is CASSPETGSTEAFF.

The rearrangement uses TRBV5-4 and TRBJ1-4; maybe TRBD1 (6 bases). The germline V gene has CDR1 SGHNT and CDR2 YYREEE (reference sequence). The CDR3 consists of 15 residues. V gave up 4 bases and J gave up 4 bases, with 14 bases separating them. The CDR3 is CASSVGQQSNEKLFF. In DNA, the CDR3 is TGTGCCAGCAGCGTTGGACAGCAGAGTAATGAAAAACTGTTTTTT. The variable domain in full, completed from reference TRBV5-4 and TRBJ1-4, reads ETGVTQSPTHLIKTRGQQVTLRCSSQSGHNTVSWYQQALGQGPQFIFQYYREEENGRGNFPPRFSGLQFPNYSSELNVNALELDDSALYLCASSVGQQSNEKLFFGSGTQLSVL.

On this clone itself: The junction does not match germline at one end; this may be a read error. The gene calls are TRBV6-1 and TRBJ1-2; D not resolved. The CDR3 is made up of 13 amino acids. CDR1 and CDR2 from the germline V gene are MNHNS and SASEGT. CDR3 DNA: TGTGCCAGCAGTGATAGCCCGTATTATGACTACACCTTC. Protein sequence: CASSDSPYYDYTF.